This T cell receptor beta chain was retrieved from a study of CD8+CD57+ T cells in acquired aplastic anemia. Comments on this clonotype: One junction end disagrees with the germline gene, perhaps due to a read error.

Germline V gene data show CDR1 as SSHAT and CDR2 as FNYEAQ (reference sequence). The CDR3 covers 13 residues. The use of genomic DNA as template underpinned the TCR beta VDJ and CDR3 profiling. TCRdb analysed the reads with MiXCR anew, one entry per CDR3 protein. The table includes some 170,000 distinct CDR3 sequences, roughly two thirds detected once. Patients selected for sequencing had displayed CD8+CD57+ cell expansion by flow cytometry. Every one of the patients had aplastic anemia (severe, acquired). At the time of blood sampling, patients had not yet received any therapy. The receptor was isolated from a human donor with aplastic anemia. V and J are TRBV7-7 and TRBJ1-6, with D possibly TRBD1 on 5 matching bases. Material: sorted CD4+, CD8+, or CD8+CD57+ T cells (not recorded which) from PBMCs. The DNA of the CDR3 is TGTGCTAGCAGCTTAGACAGAGATTCACCCCTCCACTTT. Its translation is CASSLDRDSPLHF.